This T cell receptor (beta chain) derives from a study of OX40 agonist ivuxolimab in advanced cancers. About the investigation overall: Ivuxolimab was an agonistic, fully human IgG2 monoclonal antibody directed against OX40 (CD134), a costimulatory receptor. Intravenous ivuxolimab was administered to patients every 2 weeks at six dose levels: 0.01, 0.1, 0.3, 1.5, 3 and 10 mg/kg. Of the approximately 53 patients in dose escalation, around 20 had hepatocellular carcinoma, around 15 had melanoma, 9 had renal cell carcinoma and 9 had head and neck cancer. The dose-escalation cohort was almost 85% male with a mean age of approximately 60 years, ranging from roughly 23 to 80. The paper reports the monotherapy dose-escalation portion (N of about 52 patients) of the phase I ivuxolimab trial. Partial responses occurred in three dose-escalation patients, of whom one had hepatocellular carcinoma and two had cutaneous melanoma. Prior anti-PD-1, anti-PD-L1 or anti-CTLA-4 therapy was permitted, and checkpoint inhibitors had been received by less than 45% of dose-escalation patients. Peripheral TCRbeta sequencing aimed to test whether ivuxolimab altered TCR sequence diversity and caused clonal T-cell expansion. The study at large found these results: In the 0.1-3.0 mg/kg groups, partial responders were among the patients with the lowest normalized peripheral clonal expansion, particularly in CD8+ T cells. Low levels of normalized T-cell clonal expansion were also shown by some nonresponding patients. The antigen specificity of the clonally expanded peripheral T cells was not determined. Clonal expansion of both CD4+ and CD8+ blood T cells was observed from baseline to week 6 at doses 0.1 to 3.0 mg/kg. After ivuxolimab, CD8+ T cells had more expanded clones than CD4+ T cells on average.

The trial excluded patients who had a history of autoimmune disease or were on systemic immunosuppression. Peripheral blood for TCR sequencing was collected from all dose cohorts at baseline, on cycle 4 day 1, and on cycle 7 day 1. Samples were obtained from an open-label, multicenter, first-in-human phase I dose-escalation trial of ivuxolimab. The trial enrolled adults with locally advanced or metastatic head and neck squamous cell, hepatocellular, melanoma or renal cell carcinoma. CD4+ and CD8+ T cells were sorted separately from peripheral blood before TCR sequencing. CDR1 SGHDN and CDR2 FVKESK were looked up in the germline V gene. The CDR3 runs 13 amino acids, cysteine and phenylalanine included. Just CDR3 DNA is preserved here, 39 bases in frame from base 1. V is pared back by 3 bases and J by 1 base, with 6 bases lying between the germline termini. To sequence the TCRbeta CDR3 region, genomic DNA was isolated from the sorted cells. TCRbeta CDR3 regions were sequenced using the immunoSEQ Assay. The immuneACCESS repertoire file appears here via TCRdb, limited to in-frame rearrangements. These files lack a portion of the clones; in checked studies, under half of the deficit traces to unresolved V genes, and the cause of the others is not known. For this sample the table gives around 64,000 clones, of which roughly four fifths were detected only once. About 5% of the sample rests with the top ten.

As to this clone: Its cognate antigen has yet to be identified. No much larger clonotype is one base removed from it; base qualities were not supplied.

This clonotype was obtained from an adult with an advanced solid tumor such as melanoma, head and neck, liver or kidney cancer. The receptor chain draws on TRBV14 and TRBJ1-1, with no D gene named confidently. The specimen was CD4+ or CD8+ T cells sorted from blood, collected in a trial of the OX40 agonist ivuxolimab. Here the CDR3 is given as CASSQGGNTEAFF. Here is the DNA: TGTGCCAGCAGCCAGGGAGGGAACACTGAAGCTTTCTTT.